Below are 5 T cell receptor beta chains sequenced from a single sample in a study of regulatory T cells in long-lasting Graves disease. The time point here: newly diagnosed GD, antithyroid drugs for less than 3 months. The TCR library was made from RNA extracted from PBMCs. CDR3 regions were amplified by Arm-PCR using iRepertoire HTBI primers to build TCR beta libraries. TCRdb reprocessed the multiplex PCR reads with MiXCR, giving one entry per CDR3 protein. The data show some 250,000 distinct CDR3 sequences, with about 20% seen just once and about 14% held by the top ten. These data are also associated with another study on T cells in Graves' hyperthyroidism and ophthalmopathy.

Specimen: peripheral blood mononuclear cells (PBMCs), collected at new diagnosis, from a patient treated with antithyroid drugs. The receptors come from a woman between 25 and 40 years old with Graves disease.

This clonotype was counted ten times or more. The chain has TRBV4-1 and TRBJ1-5; D is perhaps TRBD1 (5 bases). The CDR3 loop spans 17 amino acids. The V gene lost 0 bases and the J gene lost 3 bases, with 15 bases spanning the gap. Germline CDR1 reads MGHRA; CDR2 reads YSYEKL. The DNA for the CDR3 is TGCGCCAGCAGCCAAGATTTAGCGGGGGGATACAATCAGCCCCAGCATTTT. It yields the protein CASSQDLAGGYNQPQHF.

The rearrangement uses TRBV25-1 and TRBJ1-2; TRBD1 matches 7 bases. The germline V gene encodes CDR1 MGHDK and CDR2 SYGVNS. Unmatched junction bases numbered 7, after V lost 2 bases and J lost 4 bases. The CDR3 consists of 15 residues. CDR3 bases: TGTGCCAGCAGTGAACGGGACAGCGATCTCTATGGCTACACCTTC. Translation: CASSERDSDLYGYTF.

Notes on this clonotype: A read error is the likely source, as a far larger clone sits one nucleotide away. This chain links TRBV5-1 with TRBJ2-5; D uncertain. CDR3 size: 12 residues. Germline lookup yields CDR1 SGHRS and CDR2 YFSETQ. CDR3 loop: CASSLGRTEQYF. CDR3 bases: TGTGCCAGCAGCTTAGGTCGTACTGAGCAGTACTTC.

This clonotype was found a few times. Since a much larger clone is just one base distant, this may be a read error. J is TRBJ2-3 and V is TRBV29-1; TRBD1 aligns across 7 bases. J was trimmed by 6 bases and V by 3 bases; bases with no gene match: 9. There are 14 residues in the CDR3. CDR1 and CDR2 from the germline V gene are SQVTM and ANQGSEA. The CDR3 spells CSVEGDRVRDTQYF. The CDR3 DNA is TGCAGCGTTGAGGGAGACAGGGTTCGGGATACGCAGTATTTT.

This chain uses TRBV20-1 with TRBJ2-7, with 9 bases lining up with TRBD2. CDR1 and CDR2 (germline): DFQATT, SNEGSKA (reference sequence). V trimming: 6 bases; J trimming: 2 bases; junction bases outside the gene matches: 11. The CDR3 loop spans 15 amino acids. The CDR3 sequence: CSALDGTSRTYEQYF. DNA of the CDR3: TGCAGTGCCCTGGATGGGACTAGCCGCACCTACGAGCAGTACTTC.